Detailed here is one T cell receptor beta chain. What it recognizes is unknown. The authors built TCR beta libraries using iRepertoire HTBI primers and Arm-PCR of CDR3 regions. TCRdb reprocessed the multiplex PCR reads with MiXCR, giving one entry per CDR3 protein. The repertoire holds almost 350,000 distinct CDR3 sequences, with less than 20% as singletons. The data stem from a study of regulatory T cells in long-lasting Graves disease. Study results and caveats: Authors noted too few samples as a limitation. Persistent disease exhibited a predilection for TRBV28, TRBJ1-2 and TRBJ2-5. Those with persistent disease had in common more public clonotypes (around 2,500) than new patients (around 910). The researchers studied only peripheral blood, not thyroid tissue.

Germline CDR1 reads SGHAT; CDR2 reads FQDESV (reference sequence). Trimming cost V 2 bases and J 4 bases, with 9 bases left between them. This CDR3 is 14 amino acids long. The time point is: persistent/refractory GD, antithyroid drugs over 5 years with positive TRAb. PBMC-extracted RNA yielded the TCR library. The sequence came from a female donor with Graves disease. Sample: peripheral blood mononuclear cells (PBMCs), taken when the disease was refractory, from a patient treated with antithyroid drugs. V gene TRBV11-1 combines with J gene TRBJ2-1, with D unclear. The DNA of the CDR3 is TGTGCCAGCAGCTTACAAGCAGGATACAATGAGCAGTTCTTC. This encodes CASSLQAGYNEQFF.